These T cell receptor beta chains were read from a single sample in a study of CD8 T cells in ankylosing spondylitis. TCRdb itself ran the 5' RACE reads through MiXCR, one entry per CDR3 protein. The sample consists of roughly 470,000 distinct CDR3 sequences, more than 25% of them appearing once. The sequenced sample was blood, either unsorted or a sorted T cell fraction (not recorded which). Receptor source: a male donor with ankylosing spondylitis. The CDR3 runs from the conserved cysteine through the conserved F or W. D genes are given only for firm matches. Part of the rows lack a size; the others show once, few, many or a class for expanded clones.

v_call: TRBV20-1
clone_size: few
j_call: TRBJ2-5
d_call: TRBD2
cdr3_aa: CSAPASGRETQYF
cdr3_nt: TGCAGTGCCCCGGCTAGCGGGAGAGAGACCCAGTACTTC

v_call: TRBV12-3/TRBV12-4
clone_size: -
j_call: TRBJ2-6
d_call: -
cdr3_aa: CASSLANVLTF
cdr3_nt: TGTGCCAGCAGTTTGGCCAACGTCCTGACTTTC

v_call: TRBV5-1
clone_size: few
j_call: TRBJ1-1
d_call: -
cdr3_aa: CASSLRTLNTEAFF
cdr3_nt: TGCGCCAGCAGCTTGCGGACGCTGAACACTGAAGCTTTCTTT

v_call: TRBV6-1
clone_size: few
j_call: TRBJ1-3
d_call: -
cdr3_aa: CASREMAAGNTIYF
cdr3_nt: TGTGCCAGCAGGGAAATGGCAGCTGGAAACACCATATATTTT

v_call: TRBV28
clone_size: -
j_call: TRBJ2-2
d_call: -
cdr3_aa: CASRGGTVNTGELFF
cdr3_nt: TGTGCCAGCAGGGGGGGGACAGTAAACACCGGGGAGCTGTTTTTT

v_call: TRBV14
clone_size: few
j_call: TRBJ1-5
d_call: -
cdr3_aa: CASSQSVGGNRDEFGNQPQHF
cdr3_nt: TGTGCCAGCAGCCAATCTGTTGGGGGAAACAGGGACGAATTTGGCAATCAGCCCCAGCATTTT

v_call: TRBV11-2
clone_size: many
j_call: TRBJ2-3
d_call: TRBD2
cdr3_aa: CASSMTSRDTDTQYF
cdr3_nt: TGTGCCAGCAGCATGACTAGCCGAGACACAGATACGCAGTATTTT

v_call: TRBV12-3/TRBV12-4
clone_size: few
j_call: TRBJ2-1
d_call: TRBD2
cdr3_aa: CASVLAGVGEQFF
cdr3_nt: TGTGCCAGCGTCCTAGCGGGAGTAGGGGAGCAGTTCTTC

v_call: TRBV5-1
clone_size: few
j_call: TRBJ2-3
d_call: -
cdr3_aa: CASSPDRDWGTDTQYF
cdr3_nt: TGCGCCAGCAGCCCCGACCGGGACTGGGGCACAGATACGCAGTATTTT

v_call: TRBV18
clone_size: -
j_call: TRBJ1-5
d_call: -
cdr3_aa: CASSTNPMGYSNQPQHF
cdr3_nt: TGTGCCAGCTCAACAAACCCTATGGGTTATAGCAATCAGCCCCAGCATTTT

v_call: TRBV6-5
clone_size: -
j_call: TRBJ2-1
d_call: TRBD2
cdr3_aa: CASSYDSGSVYHEQFF
cdr3_nt: TGTGCCAGCAGTTACGATAGCGGGAGCGTGTATCATGAGCAGTTCTTC

v_call: TRBV7-9
clone_size: few
j_call: TRBJ2-1
d_call: TRBD2
cdr3_aa: CASSLRLAAYNEQFF
cdr3_nt: TGTGCCAGCAGCCTTAGGCTAGCGGCTTACAATGAGCAGTTCTTC

v_call: TRBV20-1
clone_size: -
j_call: TRBJ2-7
d_call: -
cdr3_aa: CSARIPQDPYEQYF
cdr3_nt: TGCAGTGCTAGAATCCCGCAGGATCCCTACGAGCAGTACTTC

v_call: TRBV9
clone_size: few
j_call: TRBJ1-1
d_call: -
cdr3_aa: CASSAPGQGTEAFF
cdr3_nt: TGTGCCAGCAGCGCACCCGGCCAGGGAACTGAAGCTTTCTTT

v_call: TRBV20-1
clone_size: -
j_call: TRBJ1-6
d_call: -
cdr3_aa: CSARVRLGSPLHF
cdr3_nt: TGCAGTGCTAGGGTCAGGTTGGGTTCACCCCTCCACTTT

v_call: TRBV6-5
clone_size: few
j_call: TRBJ1-3
d_call: -
cdr3_aa: CASSYPPMRCWNTIYF
cdr3_nt: TGTGCCAGCAGTTACCCCCCCATGCGGTGCTGGAACACCATATATTTT

v_call: TRBV12-3/TRBV12-4
clone_size: few
j_call: TRBJ2-3
d_call: TRBD2
cdr3_aa: CASTPSGIGTDTQYF
cdr3_nt: TGTGCCAGCACCCCTAGCGGGATCGGCACAGATACGCAGTATTTT

v_call: TRBV12-3/TRBV12-4
clone_size: -
j_call: TRBJ1-1
d_call: -
cdr3_aa: CASSSPRGYTEAFF
cdr3_nt: TGTGCCAGCAGTTCCCCCCGGGGATATACTGAAGCTTTCTTT

v_call: TRBV7-8
clone_size: -
j_call: TRBJ2-1
d_call: TRBD2
cdr3_aa: CASSLRLAGVSNEQFF
cdr3_nt: TGTGCCAGCAGCTTAAGGCTAGCGGGAGTATCGAATGAGCAGTTCTTC

v_call: TRBV5-1
clone_size: -
j_call: TRBJ2-1
d_call: TRBD2
cdr3_aa: CASSPGLAGGSYNEQFF
cdr3_nt: TGCGCCAGCAGCCCCGGACTAGCGGGGGGCTCCTACAATGAGCAGTTCTTC

v_call: TRBV5-1
clone_size: -
j_call: TRBJ2-1
d_call: -
cdr3_aa: CASSLATRSDEQFF
cdr3_nt: TGCGCCAGCAGCTTGGCCACGCGAAGCGATGAGCAGTTCTTC

v_call: TRBV3-1
clone_size: -
j_call: TRBJ2-3
d_call: -
cdr3_aa: CASSQVLWEKDTQYF
cdr3_nt: TGTGCCAGCAGCCAAGTTCTTTGGGAGAAAGATACGCAGTATTTT

v_call: TRBV6-2/TRBV6-3
clone_size: -
j_call: TRBJ2-5
d_call: -
cdr3_aa: CASSFTASETQYF
cdr3_nt: TGTGCCAGCAGTTTTACAGCCAGCGAGACCCAGTACTTC

v_call: TRBV2
clone_size: many
j_call: TRBJ1-5
d_call: -
cdr3_aa: CASRQALSNQPQHF
cdr3_nt: TGTGCCAGCAGACAGGCCCTTAGCAATCAGCCCCAGCATTTT

v_call: TRBV7-9
clone_size: many
j_call: TRBJ1-1
d_call: -
cdr3_aa: CASSLRENTEAFF
cdr3_nt: TGTGCCAGCAGCTTAAGAGAGAACACTGAAGCTTTCTTT

v_call: TRBV4-1
clone_size: few
j_call: TRBJ2-1
d_call: -
cdr3_aa: CASSQDVRDSYNEQFF
cdr3_nt: TGCGCCAGCAGCCAAGACGTACGGGATAGCTACAATGAGCAGTTCTTC

v_call: TRBV27
clone_size: -
j_call: TRBJ2-7
d_call: TRBD2
cdr3_aa: CASSPGLAENYEQYF
cdr3_nt: TGTGCCAGCAGTCCGGGACTAGCGGAAAACTACGAGCAGTACTTC

v_call: TRBV7-9
clone_size: many
j_call: TRBJ2-7
d_call: -
cdr3_aa: CASSLGRGIDEQYF
cdr3_nt: TGTGCCAGCAGCTTAGGAAGGGGTATAGACGAGCAGTACTTC

v_call: TRBV7-2
clone_size: -
j_call: TRBJ2-3
d_call: -
cdr3_aa: CASSRKGGAFADTQYF
cdr3_nt: TGTGCCAGCAGCCGGAAGGGCGGAGCCTTCGCAGATACGCAGTATTTT

v_call: TRBV28
clone_size: -
j_call: TRBJ2-1
d_call: -
cdr3_aa: CASSLSGTPSVGFF
cdr3_nt: TGTGCCAGCAGTTTGTCCGGGACTCCATCTGTGGGGTTCTTC

v_call: TRBV4-2
clone_size: -
j_call: TRBJ2-2
d_call: -
cdr3_aa: CASSRHREQYTGELFF
cdr3_nt: TGTGCCAGCAGCCGCCACCGGGAACAGTACACCGGGGAGCTGTTTTTT

v_call: TRBV7-2
clone_size: many
j_call: TRBJ2-5
d_call: -
cdr3_aa: CASGITGETQYF
cdr3_nt: TGTGCCAGCGGGATAACAGGGGAGACCCAGTACTTC

v_call: TRBV3-1
clone_size: few
j_call: TRBJ1-5
d_call: -
cdr3_aa: CASSQGVDSNQPQHF
cdr3_nt: TGTGCCAGCAGCCAAGGTGTCGATAGCAATCAGCCCCAGCATTTT

v_call: TRBV27
clone_size: few
j_call: TRBJ2-1
d_call: -
cdr3_aa: CASRPERRVLASNEQFF
cdr3_nt: TGTGCCAGCAGACCAGAGAGACGCGTACTAGCTTCCAATGAGCAGTTCTTC

v_call: TRBV20-1
clone_size: -
j_call: TRBJ2-3
d_call: -
cdr3_aa: CSAIGGPGTDTQYF
cdr3_nt: TGCAGTGCCATCGGAGGGCCGGGCACAGATACGCAGTATTTT

v_call: TRBV20-1
clone_size: -
j_call: TRBJ1-6
d_call: TRBD1
cdr3_aa: CSARTRTGGNSPLHF
cdr3_nt: TGCAGTGCTAGGACCCGAACAGGGGGTAATTCACCCCTCCACTTT

v_call: TRBV24-1
clone_size: -
j_call: TRBJ2-2
d_call: -
cdr3_aa: CATSDLDRRETGELFF
cdr3_nt: TGTGCCACCAGTGATTTAGACAGGAGAGAGACCGGGGAGCTGTTTTTT

v_call: TRBV20-1
clone_size: few
j_call: TRBJ2-1
d_call: TRBD2
cdr3_aa: CSVSRRESPYNEQFF
cdr3_nt: TGCAGTGTATCTAGGCGGGAGTCACCCTACAATGAGCAGTTCTTC

v_call: TRBV27
clone_size: -
j_call: TRBJ2-7
d_call: -
cdr3_aa: CASSSREYEQYF
cdr3_nt: TGTGCCAGCAGTTCCCGAGAGTACGAGCAGTACTTC

v_call: TRBV7-2
clone_size: -
j_call: TRBJ2-1
d_call: TRBD2
cdr3_aa: CASSQEREHNEQFF
cdr3_nt: TGTGCCAGCAGCCAAGAGCGGGAGCACAATGAGCAGTTCTTC

v_call: TRBV20-1
clone_size: -
j_call: TRBJ2-7
d_call: -
cdr3_aa: CSATLEGGEQYF
cdr3_nt: TGCAGTGCGACCCTCGAGGGGGGCGAGCAGTACTTC

v_call: TRBV20-1
clone_size: few
j_call: TRBJ2-3
d_call: TRBD2
cdr3_aa: CSAARLAYSTDTQYF
cdr3_nt: TGCAGTGCTGCTAGACTAGCGTATAGCACAGATACGCAGTATTTT

v_call: TRBV20-1
clone_size: -
j_call: TRBJ2-2
d_call: -
cdr3_aa: CSGGRLSTGELFF
cdr3_nt: TGCAGCGGGGGAAGGCTGAGCACCGGGGAGCTGTTTTTT

v_call: TRBV20-1
clone_size: few
j_call: TRBJ1-2
d_call: TRBD1
cdr3_aa: CSARDLGGSSGYTF
cdr3_nt: TGCAGTGCTAGAGATTTAGGGGGCAGTTCTGGCTACACCTTC

v_call: TRBV6-1
clone_size: few
j_call: TRBJ1-5
d_call: -
cdr3_aa: CASRRVSNQPQHF
cdr3_nt: TGTGCCAGCAGAAGGGTAAGCAATCAGCCCCAGCATTTT

v_call: TRBV20-1
clone_size: few
j_call: TRBJ2-1
d_call: -
cdr3_aa: CSAPPGGPYNEQFF
cdr3_nt: TGCAGTGCTCCCCCAGGAGGACCCTACAATGAGCAGTTCTTC

v_call: TRBV12-3/TRBV12-4
clone_size: -
j_call: TRBJ2-1
d_call: TRBD2
cdr3_aa: CASMGLAENEQFF
cdr3_nt: TGTGCCAGCATGGGACTAGCGGAAAATGAGCAGTTCTTC

v_call: TRBV10-2
clone_size: few
j_call: TRBJ1-5
d_call: -
cdr3_aa: CASSENRENQPQHF
cdr3_nt: TGCGCCAGCAGTGAAAACAGGGAAAATCAGCCCCAGCATTTT

v_call: TRBV3-1
clone_size: few
j_call: TRBJ2-3
d_call: TRBD2
cdr3_aa: CASRASGSSDTQYF
cdr3_nt: TGTGCCAGCAGGGCTAGCGGGAGTTCAGATACGCAGTATTTT

v_call: TRBV7-2
clone_size: few
j_call: TRBJ2-3
d_call: TRBD2
cdr3_aa: CASSLERDADTQYF
cdr3_nt: TGTGCCAGCAGCCTCGAGCGGGACGCAGATACGCAGTATTTT

v_call: TRBV3-1
clone_size: -
j_call: TRBJ1-2
d_call: -
cdr3_aa: CASSQPQVHGYTF
cdr3_nt: TGTGCCAGCAGCCAGCCACAGGTGCATGGCTACACCTTC

v_call: TRBV18
clone_size: -
j_call: TRBJ2-5
d_call: -
cdr3_aa: CASSPTEGSQETQYF
cdr3_nt: TGTGCCAGCTCACCGACAGAGGGGTCCCAAGAGACCCAGTACTTC

v_call: TRBV11-2
clone_size: few
j_call: TRBJ1-3
d_call: -
cdr3_aa: CASSRSGAGTGNTIYF
cdr3_nt: TGTGCCAGCAGCCGGTCGGGGGCTGGTACTGGAAACACCATATATTTT

v_call: TRBV4-2
clone_size: -
j_call: TRBJ2-1
d_call: TRBD2
cdr3_aa: CASSQDISGSWQFF
cdr3_nt: TGTGCCAGCAGCCAAGACATTAGCGGGAGCTGGCAGTTCTTC

v_call: TRBV14
clone_size: few
j_call: TRBJ2-1
d_call: -
cdr3_aa: CASSRPTAGGQFF
cdr3_nt: TGTGCCAGCAGCCGCCCCACCGCGGGTGGGCAGTTCTTC

v_call: TRBV10-1
clone_size: few
j_call: TRBJ1-5
d_call: -
cdr3_aa: CASSDSGSNQPQHF
cdr3_nt: TGCGCCAGCAGTGATTCGGGAAGCAATCAGCCCCAGCATTTT

v_call: TRBV28
clone_size: -
j_call: TRBJ2-2
d_call: -
cdr3_aa: CASSGSRGTGELFF
cdr3_nt: TGTGCCAGCAGTGGATCCCGAGGCACCGGGGAGCTGTTTTTT

v_call: TRBV20-1
clone_size: -
j_call: TRBJ2-7
d_call: -
cdr3_aa: CSAGGAYYEQYF
cdr3_nt: TGCAGTGCTGGAGGGGCCTACTACGAGCAGTACTTC